The 9 T cell receptor beta chains given below trace back to one sample, sequenced in a study of OX40 agonist ivuxolimab in advanced cancers. The repertoire was sequenced with immunoSEQ multiplex PCR; TCRdb's copy has only in-frame clones and lacks some. The repertoire holds almost 70,000 clones, roughly 87% seen once, with about 4% in the top ten. This specimen was CD4+ or CD8+ T cells sorted from blood, taken in a trial of the OX40 agonist ivuxolimab. The receptors stem from an adult with an advanced solid tumor such as melanoma, head and neck, liver or kidney cancer.

V and J are TRBV6-1 and TRBJ1-1; D is undetermined. V lost 6 bases, J lost 0 bases, and 14 bases lay in between. The CDR3 spans 15 residues. Germline CDR1 reads MNHNS; CDR2 reads SASEGT. CDR3 DNA: TGTGCCAGCAGCCAAAGAGGGTCCATGAACACTGAAGCTTTCTTT. Translated, it gives CASSQRGSMNTEAFF.

In DNA, the CDR3 is TGTGCCAGCACCCGCCTTACAGGGAGCGGTAACACTGAAGCTTTCTTT. This translates into CASTRLTGSGNTEAFF. This chain joins TRBV7-2 and TRBJ1-1, with TRBD1 as a possible D gene (6 bases). This CDR3 is built from 16 residues. Trimming took 7 bases from V and 2 from J, leaving 20 bases between them. Germline loops: CDR1 SGHTA, CDR2 FQGNSA.

V and J are TRBV5-4 and TRBJ2-7; 8 positions agree with TRBD2. The CDR3 is 14 residues long. V trimming: 3 bases; J trimming: 4 bases; junction bases outside the gene matches: 6. Germline V gene lookup returns CDR1 SGHNT and CDR2 YYREEE (reference sequence). The CDR3 DNA is TGTGCCAGCAGCTCCGGGAGGGCCTCGTACGAGCAGTACTTC. Amino acids: CASSSGRASYEQYF.

This clone was detected only once. The chain recombines TRBV7-9 with TRBJ1-6; D remains unclear. This CDR3 is 16 amino acids long. Germline CDR1 and CDR2: SEHNR and FQNEAQ (reference sequence). V was clipped by 2 bases and J by 2 bases, with 10 bases between them. CDR3 loop: CASSLRSGTYNSPLHF. In DNA form, the CDR3 reads TGTGCCAGCAGCTTACGGTCGGGGACCTATAATTCACCCCTCCACTTT.

The J gene is TRBJ1-5, the V gene TRBV7-8, with D possibly TRBD1 on 5 matching bases. Trimming stripped 2 bases from V and 5 bases from J, with 13 bases between. There are 15 residues in the CDR3. Germline loops: CDR1 SGHVS, CDR2 FQNEAQ. Written as DNA, the CDR3 is TGTGCCAGCAGCTTAAGGGGCACAACCTATCAGCCCCAGCATTTT. Its translation is CASSLRGTTYQPQHF.

The rearrangement joins TRBV25-1 to TRBJ1-3, with D perhaps TRBD1 (6 bases). CDR3 size: 14 residues. The germline V gene has CDR1 MGHDK and CDR2 SYGVNS. Deletions cut 3 bases from V and 6 bases from J, with 12 bases between. The CDR3: CASSDNRDPNTIYF. Written as DNA, the CDR3 is TGTGCCAGCAGTGACAACAGGGACCCAAACACCATATATTTT.

This clone was seen just once. CDR3 sequence (DNA): TGCGCCAGCAGCCAAGCCCCTCTAGCGGGATTGTTGCAGTTCTTC. It is translated as CASSQAPLAGLLQFF. This chain joins TRBV4-3 and TRBJ2-1; 9 nucleotides align to TRBD2. Germline CDR1 LGHNA, CDR2 YSLEER. The V and J ends lost 1 base and 12 bases, in that order; junction bases with no gene match: 10. This CDR3 is 15 amino acids long.

The chain is built from TRBV18 and TRBJ2-4; the match to TRBD1 covers 8 bases. The CDR3 has 14 amino acids. V dropped 3 bases and J dropped 8; count of bases not matched to a gene: 6. The germline CDR1 and CDR2 sequences are KGHSH and LQKENI. CDR3 sequence (DNA): TGTGCCAGCTCACCGACAGGGGAAGGGGACATTCAGTACTTC. Translation: CASSPTGEGDIQYF.

This sequence joins TRBV7-6 and TRBJ2-1; D remains unclear. The CDR3 has 18 residues. With 2 bases removed from V and 0 bases from J, the gap between germline ends came to 17 bases. Germline V CDR1 and CDR2: SGHVS, FNYEAQ. In DNA, the CDR3 is TGTGCCAGCAGCTTAACCCCTTGGACGGCCGTCTCCTACAATGAGCAGTTCTTC. It yields the protein CASSLTPWTAVSYNEQFF.